These 29 T cell receptor beta chains came from one sample sequenced in a study of blood T cell repertoires in COVID-19. TCRdb's table, derived via immunoSEQ multiplex PCR, lists solely in-frame clones and lacks some. Of some 50,000 clones in the sample, 85% to 90% were seen once. Sequences were obtained from peripheral blood. These TCRs come from a human donor in a cohort sampled during active COVID-19.

This rearrangement joins TRBV2 to TRBJ2-2, with D possibly matching TRBD1 (6 bases). The V end lost 7 bases, the J end lost 0 bases, and 12 bases lay between the germline ends. The germline V gene encodes CDR1 SNHLY and CDR2 FYNNEI. The CDR3 covers 15 residues. The chain's CDR3 is CASNPTGSNTGELFF. CDR3 DNA: TGTGCCAGCAATCCGACAGGATCGAACACCGGGGAGCTGTTTTTT.

J is TRBJ2-7 and V is TRBV11-2; 7 bases are shared with TRBD2. The length of the CDR3 is 11 residues. Germline V gene sequence: CDR1 SGHAT, CDR2 FQNNGV. The V and J ends lost 8 bases and 3 bases, in that order; junction bases with no gene match: 1. In DNA form, the CDR3 reads TGTGCCAGCGGGGGGGGCTACGAGCAGTACTTC. This gives the protein CASGGGYEQYF.

This chain connects TRBV5-1 to TRBJ1-4, with 7 bases that match TRBD1. This CDR3 has 16 amino acids. J gave up 0 bases and V 0 bases, and 2 bases lay outside the gene matches. Germline lookup yields CDR1 SGHRS and CDR2 YFSETQ. The CDR3 protein is CASSLGQGATNEKLFF. In nucleotides, the CDR3 is TGCGCCAGCAGCTTGGGTCAGGGGGCAACTAATGAAAAACTGTTTTTT.

This clone was seen a few times. This chain connects TRBV7-2 to TRBJ1-5; 7 nucleotides align to TRBD1. The CDR3 length is 15 residues. V dropped 1 base and J dropped 6; count of bases not matched to a gene: 6. Germline V gene lookup returns CDR1 SGHTA and CDR2 FQGNSA. The DNA for the CDR3 is TGTGCCAGCAGCTTAGTAAAGGGGGCCGGTCAGCCCCAGCATTTT. Residues: CASSLVKGAGQPQHF.

This chain links TRBV5-1 with TRBJ2-7, with TRBD1 matching over 9 bases. Germline CDR1 SGHRS, CDR2 YFSETQ. The CDR3 has 15 residues. The V and J ends lost 4 bases and 4 bases, in that order; junction bases with no gene match: 9. The CDR3 DNA reads TGCGCCAGCAGCGTCGCCGGGACAGGGCTGTACGAGCAGTACTTC. Its translation is CASSVAGTGLYEQYF. The whole variable domain, remainder taken from reference TRBV5-1 and TRBJ2-7, is KAGVTQTPRYLIKTRGQQVTLSCSPISGHRSVSWYQQTPGQGLQFLFEYFSETQRNKGNFPGRFSGRQFSNSRSEMNVSTLELGDSALYLCASSVAGTGLYEQYFGPGTRLTVT.

V usage is TRBV7-2 and J usage is TRBJ1-2; 12 bases line up with TRBD1. The germline V gene has CDR1 SGHTA and CDR2 FQGNSA. The CDR3 totals 17 residues. V lost 4 bases and J lost 4; bases outside the gene matches: 10. CDR3 sequence (DNA): TGTGCCAGCAGCTCCCCGGGACAGGGGGCGCGTCTCTATGGCTACACCTTC. Encoded protein: CASSSPGQGARLYGYTF.

The chain is built from TRBV29-1 and TRBJ2-1, with D perhaps TRBD2 (5 bases). V was pared by 5 bases and J by 1 base, with 15 bases between. Looked up from germline, CDR1 is SQVTM and CDR2 is ANQGSEA. The CDR3 length is 15 residues. CDR3 amino acids: CSVLSGGFSYNEQFF. The CDR3, as DNA: TGCAGCGTTTTGAGCGGCGGGTTTTCCTACAATGAGCAGTTCTTC.

The rearrangement uses TRBV6-1 and TRBJ2-7; 10 bases align to TRBD1. Germline trimming cut 0 bases from V and 3 bases from J; bases unmatched to any gene: 5. Germline V gene lookup returns CDR1 MNHNS and CDR2 SASEGT. This CDR3 is 16 amino acids long. CDR3 region: CASSEAPGDRGYEQYF. CDR3 nucleotide sequence: TGTGCCAGCAGTGAAGCTCCCGGGGACAGGGGCTACGAGCAGTACTTC.

This clone has only one observation. The chain uses TRBV3-1 (or the pseudogene TRBV3-2) and TRBJ2-1, with D tentatively TRBD2 (5 bases). The CDR3 runs 14 residues. V lost 5 bases to trimming and J lost 0 bases, with 8 bases between them. Per germline, CDR1 LGHDT and CDR2 YNNKEL (reference sequence). This chain's CDR3 is CASSSRGSYNEQFF. CDR3 nucleotides: TGTGCCAGCAGCAGTCGGGGCTCCTACAATGAGCAGTTCTTC.

V is TRBV11-2 and J is TRBJ1-2; a weak D match, TRBD1 (5 bases). V lost 4 bases and J lost 9, with 27 bases in between. There are 17 residues in the CDR3. In germline, CDR1 is SGHAT, CDR2 FQNNGV. CDR3 in DNA: TGTGCCAGCAGCTCGGGGACGCTTTCGGGGCGGGGCGCGAGCTACACCTTC. This translates into CASSSGTLSGRGASYTF.

In this sample, this clone turned up a few times. The genes are TRBV29-1 and TRBJ1-4; 8 bases are shared with TRBD1. Germline CDR1 and CDR2: SQVTM and ANQGSEA. With V trimmed by 6 bases and J by 2 bases, 8 bases remained unmatched. The CDR3 has 15 residues. CDR3 in DNA: TGCAGCGTAGCACGGACAGGGTCCACTAATGAAAAACTGTTTTTT. Translation: CSVARTGSTNEKLFF.

The chain joins TRBV3-1 (or the pseudogene TRBV3-2) to TRBJ2-1; D is possibly TRBD2 (5 bases). The germline V gene encodes CDR1 LGHDT and CDR2 YNNKEL (reference sequence). There are 15 residues in the CDR3. V lost 5 bases to trimming and J lost 7 bases, with 18 bases between them. The CDR3 here is CASSSSQIGPNEQFF. The CDR3 DNA is TGTGCCAGCAGCTCTAGCCAAATCGGTCCAAATGAGCAGTTCTTC.

The CDR3 loop reads CASSFAGGRETQYF. In DNA, the CDR3 is TGTGCCAGCAGTTTCGCGGGAGGGCGTGAGACCCAGTACTTC. The gene calls are TRBV28 and TRBJ2-5, with 9 nucleotides matching TRBD2. Germline assignment: CDR1 MDHEN and CDR2 SYDVKM. This CDR3 is built from 14 residues. The V and J ends lost 3 bases and 5 bases, in that order; junction bases with no gene match: 4.

The gene calls are TRBV7-2 and TRBJ1-3, with TRBD1 matching 7 bases. V trimming: 3 bases; J trimming: 3 bases; junction bases outside the gene matches: 11. The germline gives CDR1 SGHTA, CDR2 FQGNSA. The CDR3 runs 17 residues. Here the CDR3 DNA reads TGTGCCAGCAGCTTGGTAGCGGCAGGGGGAGATGGAAACACCATATATTTT. It is translated as CASSLVAAGGDGNTIYF.

Regarding this clone: Other DNA sequences from this sample encode an identical CDR3 as well. The chain is built from TRBV5-4 and TRBJ2-5; D is unclear. The V end was cut by 4 bases, the J end by 0 bases, with 7 bases between. This CDR3 spans 13 amino acids. Per germline, CDR1 SGHNT and CDR2 YYREEE (reference sequence). CDR3 coding DNA: TGTGCCAGCAGCCCTCCCTACCAAGAGACCCAGTACTTC. It translates to CASSPPYQETQYF.

The rearrangement links TRBV5-6 to TRBJ1-6, with 8 nucleotides matching TRBD1. The CDR3 contains 16 residues. The germline gives CDR1 SGHDT, CDR2 YYEEEE. J gave up 7 bases and V 2 bases, and 8 bases lay outside the gene matches. CDR3 sequence (DNA): TGTGCCAGCAGCTTCCGGACAGGGCGGCTAAATTCACCCCTCCACTTT. Translated: CASSFRTGRLNSPLHF. The whole variable domain, remainder taken from reference TRBV5-6 and TRBJ1-6, is DAGVTQSPTHLIKTRGQQVTLRCSPKSGHDTVSWYQQALGQGPQFIFQYYEEEERQRGNFPDRFSGHQFPNYSSELNVNALLLGDSALYLCASSFRTGRLNSPLHFGNGTRLTVT.

V usage is TRBV30 and J usage is TRBJ2-1, with 11 bases identical to TRBD2. The CDR3 loop spans 16 amino acids. Germline V CDR1 and CDR2: GTSNPN, SVGIG (reference sequence). Germline trimming cut 2 bases from V and 3 bases from J; bases unmatched to any gene: 6. DNA of the CDR3: TGTGCCTGGAGTACCCACACTAGCGGGGGCTACAATGAGCAGTTCTTC. Encoded protein: CAWSTHTSGGYNEQFF.

This chain joins TRBV5-1 and TRBJ2-3; D is possibly TRBD1 (5 bases). The V gene lost 7 bases and the J gene lost 0 bases, with 12 bases spanning the gap. Germline V gene data show CDR1 as SGHRS and CDR2 as YFSETQ. The length of the CDR3 is 14 residues. The CDR3 loop is CASQRGGSTDTQYF. Here the CDR3 DNA reads TGCGCCAGCCAAAGGGGTGGTAGCACAGATACGCAGTATTTT.

This rearrangement joins TRBV11-2 to TRBJ1-4; a weak D match, TRBD1 (6 bases). The CDR3 totals 17 residues. The V end was cut by 5 bases, the J end by 0 bases, with 16 bases between. CDR1 is SGHAT, CDR2 FQNNGV, per germline. In DNA, the CDR3 is TGTGCCAGCAGCCCGTCGTTTAGGGGGACAACTAATGAAAAACTGTTTTTT. Translating it yields CASSPSFRGTTNEKLFF.

The chain employs TRBV6-1 and TRBJ1-2, with D possibly matching TRBD1 (5 bases). The CDR3 runs to 14 residues. Between the trimmed V and J ends, which lost 2 bases and 7 bases, there was a span of 14 bases. Germline CDR1 and CDR2: MNHNS and SASEGT. The CDR3 region has the DNA TGTGCCAGCAGTGAAATCGGCGGGACTAGTGGCTACACCTTC. Translated, it gives CASSEIGGTSGYTF.

The gene calls are TRBV7-8 and TRBJ2-1; perhaps TRBD1 as D (5 bases). CDR3 length: 15 amino acids. Germline assignment: CDR1 SGHVS and CDR2 FQNEAQ. The V end was cut by 3 bases, the J end by 3 bases, with 12 bases between. The CDR3 coding sequence is TGTGCCAGCAGCTTTACCCAGGGTGACTACAATGAGCAGTTCTTC. It specifies CASSFTQGDYNEQFF.

CDR3 bases: TGCGCCAGCAGCCAAGCCTGGGGGGGGATTTACTCTGGGGCCAACGTCCTGACTTTC. Encoded protein: CASSQAWGGIYSGANVLTF. The V call is TRBV4-1, the J call TRBJ2-6; TRBD2 aligns across 7 bases. CDR1 and CDR2 from the germline V gene are MGHRA and YSYEKL. CDR3 length: 19 residues. After removal of 1 base from V and 0 bases from J, the junction contained 9 bases not matched to a gene.

J is TRBJ2-7 and V is TRBV5-1, with 8 bases lining up with TRBD1. Germline lookup yields CDR1 SGHRS and CDR2 YFSETQ. V dropped 2 bases and J dropped 6; count of bases not matched to a gene: 7. This CDR3 contains 14 residues. CDR3 sequence (DNA): TGCGCCAGCAGCTTCAGGCAGGGGGCACGCGAGCAGTACTTC. Encoded protein: CASSFRQGAREQYF.

The genes are TRBV9 and TRBJ2-3; 10 positions match TRBD1. In germline, CDR1 is SGDLS, CDR2 YYNGEE. V lost 0 bases and J lost 4; bases outside the gene matches: 5. The CDR3 runs to 16 residues. CDR3 DNA sequence: TGTGCCAGCAGCGTAGGGGACAGGGGAAGGGCAGATACGCAGTATTTT. Translating gives CASSVGDRGRADTQYF.

This chain links TRBV19 with TRBJ1-2, with 7 bases identical to TRBD1. This CDR3 spans 15 amino acids. Germline CDR1 reads LNHDA; CDR2 reads SQIVND (reference sequence). The V and J ends lost 6 bases and 6 bases, in that order; junction bases with no gene match: 13. The CDR3 loop reads CASRAGPDRADGYTF. The CDR3 coding sequence is TGTGCCAGTAGGGCCGGGCCAGACAGGGCTGATGGCTACACCTTC.

The chain links TRBV27 to TRBJ1-4, with D tentatively TRBD1 (6 bases). This CDR3 region has 14 residues. Trimming took off 3 bases at V and 11 bases at J, with 16 bases between the two ends. The germline CDR1 and CDR2 sequences are MNHEY and SMNVEV (reference sequence). CDR3 residues: CASSLRQDKMKLFF. CDR3 DNA: TGTGCCAGCAGTTTGCGACAGGACAAGATGAAACTGTTTTTT.

This chain connects TRBV19 to TRBJ2-7; 7 positions match TRBD2. With 6 bases clipped from V and 3 bases from J, the junction kept 8 bases outside the gene matches. Germline-derived CDR1 and CDR2 are LNHDA and SQIVND (reference sequence). This CDR3 is 14 amino acids long. The CDR3 sequence is CASSPGGLIYEQYF. The CDR3 DNA reads as TGTGCCAGTAGCCCCGGGGGACTAATCTACGAGCAGTACTTC.

CDR3 in amino acids: CASSSHYRSYNEQFF. The CDR3, as DNA: TGTGCCAGCAGCTCACATTATCGCTCCTACAATGAGCAGTTCTTC. This chain uses TRBV5-4 with TRBJ2-1, with D unresolved. Per germline, CDR1 SGHNT and CDR2 YYREEE (reference sequence). V dropped 3 bases and J dropped 0 bases, with 10 bases sitting between them. The CDR3 extends over 15 amino acids.

The chain is built from TRBV5-6 and TRBJ2-5; TRBD1 matches 10 bases. The CDR3 consists of 15 residues. After removal of 1 base from V and 5 bases from J, the junction contained 5 bases not matched to a gene. The V gene's germline CDR1 is SGHDT and CDR2 YYEEEE. The CDR3 DNA reads TGTGCCAGCAGCTTGTTGACAGGGGGCAGCGAGACCCAGTACTTC. It encodes CASSLLTGGSETQYF.